The rows below give T cell receptor beta chains drawn from one sample of a study of cytomegalovirus exposure and HLA in healthy donors. This table comes from immunoSEQ multiplex PCR, and its TCRdb copy is limited to in-frame clones, with some not included. Of under 70,000 clones in the sample, about 65% are singletons; the top ten hold approximately 2.1%. Sequences were obtained from PBMCs. These receptor sequences come from a woman aged 25 to 45 in good health and CMV-seronegative. Each CDR3 is given without its conserved first and last residue.

V	J	CDR3
TRBV19	TRBJ1-2	ASRTPPGYGYT
TRBV9	TRBJ1-6	ASNRDGSYNSPLH
TRBV7-9	TRBJ2-2	ASSLGTSGQNTGELF
TRBV19	TRBJ1-2	ASSQGTTSLTYGYT
TRBV20-1	TRBJ1-2	SASNYGYT
TRBV10-3	TRBJ2-6	AISESRRGSGANVLT
TRBV5-8	TRBJ1-2	ASSWDRDGYGYT
TRBV6-5	TRBJ1-4	ASSPRDRAGEKLF
TRBV2	TRBJ1-5	ASRRTGSSNQPQH
TRBV5-1	TRBJ2-3	ASSLELAGGHDTQY
TRBV6-6	TRBJ1-2	ASSSQQGGYDYT
TRBV6-6	TRBJ1-5	ASSFTTGSQPQH
TRBV27	TRBJ1-6	ASSLRYVVGRASVENSPLH
TRBV7-9	TRBJ2-7	ASSKGLAGLSSYEQY
TRBV6-5	TRBJ2-1	ASSWDYYNEQF
TRBV30	TRBJ2-2	AWSAGDRESGELF
TRBV9	TRBJ2-7	ASSGGTGPLALYEQY
TRBV28	TRBJ1-4	ASSSGVEKLF